The 28 T cell receptor beta chains presented below share a single source sample, sequenced in a study of blood T cell repertoires in COVID-19. This table comes from immunoSEQ multiplex PCR, and its TCRdb copy is limited to in-frame clones, with some not included. This sample yields some 250,000 clones, of which around 85% are seen a single time; approximately 8% belongs to the top ten. Sequenced sample: peripheral blood. The receptors derive from an elderly woman with acute or convalescent COVID-19.

The chain has TRBV5-4 and TRBJ2-1; 13 bases align to TRBD2. The ends lost 4 bases at V and 1 base at J; junction bases unmatched: 2. The CDR3 extends over 16 amino acids. From germline, CDR1 is SGHNT and CDR2 YYREEE (reference sequence). CDR3 region: CASSQGLAGSYNEQFF. The CDR3 DNA follows: TGTGCCAGCAGCCAGGGACTAGCGGGATCCTACAATGAGCAGTTCTTC.

J is TRBJ2-2 and V is TRBV24-1; TRBD2 matches 16 bases. The germline CDR1 and CDR2 sequences are KGHDR and SFDVKD. This CDR3 has 20 residues. V gave up 3 bases and J gave up 3 bases; unmatched junction bases: 9. CDR3 protein: CATSDPGTSGRASHTGELFF. In nucleotides, the CDR3 is TGTGCCACCAGTGATCCAGGGACTAGCGGGAGGGCCTCGCACACCGGGGAGCTGTTTTTT.

The rearrangement joins TRBV24-1 to TRBJ2-3; TRBD2 matches at 10 bases. Germline lookup yields CDR1 KGHDR and CDR2 SFDVKD. The J segment lost 0 bases and the V segment lost 4 bases, leaving 6 bases of the junction unmatched. The CDR3 contains 17 residues. CDR3 in amino acids: CATSDTTSGPSTDTQYF. For the CDR3, the DNA is TGTGCCACCAGTGACACGACTAGCGGGCCTAGCACAGATACGCAGTATTTT.

The chain joins TRBV18 to TRBJ2-3; 8 nucleotides align to TRBD1. Losses at the gene ends were 3 bases for V and 1 base for J; bases not matched to a gene: 0. The CDR3 contains 14 residues. Germline lookup yields CDR1 KGHSH and CDR2 LQKENI. This chain's CDR3 is CASSPGQGTDTQYF. Here the CDR3 DNA reads TGTGCCAGCTCACCGGGACAGGGCACAGATACGCAGTATTTT.

The rearrangement links TRBV14 to TRBJ2-7; 8 bases are a match to TRBD2. The junction had 9 bases not matched to a gene; V was cut back by 8 bases and J by 6 bases. CDR1 SGHDN and CDR2 FVKESK come from the germline V gene. The CDR3 has 13 amino acids. In DNA form, the CDR3 reads TGTGCCAGCGCGCGGGGGGCGTTGGTCGAGCAGTACTTC. Protein: CASARGALVEQYF. Filled out from reference TRBV14 and TRBJ2-7, the complete variable domain reads EAGVTQFPSHSVIEKGQTVTLRCDPISGHDNLYWYRRVMGKEIKFLLHFVKESKQDESGMPNNRFLAERTGGTYSTLKVQPAELEDSGVYFCASARGALVEQYFGPGTRLTVT.

V is TRBV10-3 and J is TRBJ2-1; no clear D gene. The length of the CDR3 is 11 residues. With 10 bases removed from V and 6 bases from J, the gap between germline ends came to 10 bases. Germline V gives CDR1 ENHRY, CDR2 SYGVKD. The CDR3 loop is CATISGNEQFF. The CDR3 region has the DNA TGTGCCACCATCTCCGGCAATGAGCAGTTCTTC.

This chain joins TRBV7-2 and TRBJ2-3; 11 bases line up with TRBD2. Trimming took 5 bases from V and 1 from J; bases not matched to a gene: 14. Germline values: CDR1 SGHTA, CDR2 FQGNSA. There are 19 residues in the CDR3. The CDR3 region is CASSPQSSGGASGTDTQYF. DNA of the CDR3: TGTGCCAGCAGCCCCCAGAGTAGCGGGGGGGCGAGTGGCACAGATACGCAGTATTTT.

The rearrangement joins TRBV28 to TRBJ2-1; possible D gene TRBD1, 6 bases. Trimming took 4 bases from V and 4 from J, leaving 14 bases between them. The CDR3 contains 15 residues. The germline V gene has CDR1 MDHEN and CDR2 SYDVKM. The CDR3 sequence is CASSSRDILYNEQFF. CDR3 DNA: TGTGCCAGCAGTTCCCGGGACATACTTTACAATGAGCAGTTCTTC.

V is TRBV2 and J is TRBJ2-5, with 8 bases lining up with TRBD1. The V gene end was trimmed by 6 bases and the J gene end by 2 bases; junction bases not matched to a gene: 11. Looked up from germline, CDR1 is SNHLY and CDR2 is FYNNEI. The CDR3 has 16 amino acids. The DNA for the CDR3 is TGTGCCAGCAGGGAGAGCCGGACAGGGATTCAAGAGACCCAGTACTTC. Its translation: CASRESRTGIQETQYF.

This rearrangement joins TRBV5-4 to TRBJ1-1; a weak D match, TRBD1 (5 bases). V dropped 4 bases and J dropped 2 bases, with 12 bases sitting between them. The CDR3 loop spans 14 amino acids. Germline loops: CDR1 SGHNT, CDR2 YYREEE (reference sequence). This CDR3 reads CASSRQSFNTEAFF. CDR3 nucleotides: TGTGCCAGCAGCCGACAGAGTTTTAACACTGAAGCTTTCTTT.

The chain is built from TRBV6-5 and TRBJ2-2, with a possible D match to TRBD1 (6 bases). V dropped 6 bases and J dropped 8 bases, with 10 bases sitting between them. Germline CDR1 and CDR2: MNHEY and SVGAGI. The CDR3 has 12 residues. The CDR3 protein is CASRDGQGELFF. CDR3 coding DNA: TGTGCCAGCAGGGACGGACAGGGGGAGCTGTTTTTT.

The rearrangement uses TRBV5-1 and TRBJ1-5; 7 nucleotides line up with TRBD1. This CDR3 region has 16 residues. From germline, CDR1 is SGHRS and CDR2 YFSETQ. Germline trimming cut 0 bases from V and 1 base from J; bases unmatched to any gene: 4. The CDR3 region is CASSLEGGSSNQPQHF. Written as DNA, the CDR3 is TGCGCCAGCAGCTTGGAAGGGGGCTCGAGCAATCAGCCCCAGCATTTT.

The chain recombines TRBV2 with TRBJ2-2; possibly TRBD2 for D (5 bases). This CDR3 has 14 residues. V was clipped by 4 bases and J by 5 bases, with 11 bases between them. CDR1 and CDR2 from the germline V gene are SNHLY and FYNNEI. Here the CDR3 reads CASSAEGGTGELFF. CDR3 DNA: TGTGCCAGCAGTGCCGAGGGTGGGACCGGGGAGCTGTTTTTT.

The V and J genes are TRBV9 and TRBJ2-7; 13 bases map to TRBD2. The CDR3 totals 18 residues. Germline V gene data show CDR1 as SGDLS and CDR2 as YYNGEE. V gave up 2 bases and J gave up 0 bases; unmatched junction bases: 8. The CDR3 reads CASSVGLAGYPSSYEQYF. The CDR3 bases are TGTGCCAGCAGCGTGGGACTAGCGGGGTACCCGAGCTCCTACGAGCAGTACTTC.

The chain combines TRBV6-4 with TRBJ1-6; D possibly corresponds to TRBD1 (6 bases). The germline gives CDR1 MRHNA, CDR2 SNTAGT. V gave up 2 bases and J gave up 8 bases, with 13 bases separating them. The CDR3 is 15 residues long. The CDR3 nucleotides are TGTGCCAGCAGTGACCGGACAGAGGCGTATTCACCCCTCCACTTT. Its translation: CASSDRTEAYSPLHF.

The rearrangement links TRBV29-1 to TRBJ1-4, with a possible D match to TRBD1 (6 bases). The V gene lost 0 bases and the J gene lost 0 bases, with 11 bases spanning the gap. This CDR3 region has 16 residues. The germline V gene has CDR1 SQVTM and CDR2 ANQGSEA. CDR3 protein: CSVEDRGFATNEKLFF. CDR3 coding DNA: TGCAGCGTTGAAGATAGGGGGTTTGCAACTAATGAAAAACTGTTTTTT.

The chain is built from TRBV12-3 or TRBV12-4 and TRBJ2-7; D uncertain. The ends were cut back, 5 bases at V and 4 bases at J, with 9 bases in the middle. This CDR3 has 12 amino acids. The CDR3 sequence: CASSVRPYEQYF. In nucleotides, the CDR3 is TGTGCCAGCAGTGTGAGGCCTTACGAGCAGTACTTC.

The V call is TRBV7-9, the J call TRBJ2-5; possibly TRBD1 for D (6 bases). The germline V gene encodes CDR1 SEHNR and CDR2 FQNEAQ (reference sequence). The CDR3 is 15 residues long. The V end was cut by 2 bases, the J end by 1 base, with 11 bases between. CDR3 sequence reads: CASSLLSTGQETQYF. The CDR3 bases are TGTGCCAGCAGCTTATTGTCGACAGGCCAAGAGACCCAGTACTTC.

This clone was found once. The chain uses TRBV6-1 and TRBJ1-2; D is possibly TRBD1 (6 bases). Looked up from germline, CDR1 is MNHNS and CDR2 is SASEGT. V dropped 1 base and J dropped 0 bases, with 9 bases sitting between them. CDR3 length: 15 amino acids. CDR3 bases: TGTGCCAGCAGTGAAGGGACAGTTACTAACTATGGCTACACCTTC. Translated: CASSEGTVTNYGYTF.

In its sample, this clone was seen once. V is TRBV24-1 and J is TRBJ1-2; 8 bases are a match to TRBD1. V lost 4 bases and J lost 2; bases outside the gene matches: 11. CDR3 length: 17 residues. Germline lookup yields CDR1 KGHDR and CDR2 SFDVKD. Written as DNA, the CDR3 is TGTGCCACCAGTGACCCCCCAGGACAGGGTTCGAACTATGGCTACACCTTC. This gives the protein CATSDPPGQGSNYGYTF.

The genes are TRBV28 and TRBJ1-2; D gene unclear. The V gene lost 5 bases and the J gene lost 5 bases, with 12 bases spanning the gap. Per germline, CDR1 MDHEN and CDR2 SYDVKM. The CDR3 is 13 amino acids. The CDR3 bases are TGTGCCAGCAGTCTCGAAAAGAGTTATGGCTACACCTTC. Translating gives CASSLEKSYGYTF.

This clone was seen only once. The rearrangement uses TRBV27 and TRBJ1-6; possibly TRBD1 for D (6 bases). CDR3 length: 15 amino acids. Germline V lookup: CDR1 MNHEY, CDR2 SMNVEV (reference sequence). Deletions cut 2 bases from V and 8 bases from J, with 13 bases between. In nucleotides, the CDR3 is TGTGCCAGCAGTTTAATTTCAGGGGCTGATTCACCCCTCCACTTT. This translates into CASSLISGADSPLHF.

The J gene is TRBJ2-7, the V gene TRBV3-1 (or the pseudogene TRBV3-2); 7 nucleotides match TRBD1. The germline V gene has CDR1 LGHDT and CDR2 YNNKEL (reference sequence). J lost 3 bases, V lost 4 bases, and 6 bases had no gene match. There are 14 residues in the CDR3. The CDR3 DNA follows: TGTGCCAGCAGCCTCCAGACAGGGAACTACGAGCAGTACTTC. Translation gives CASSLQTGNYEQYF.

This rearrangement joins TRBV3-1 (or the pseudogene TRBV3-2) to TRBJ1-6, with no clear D. From germline, CDR1 is LGHDT and CDR2 YNNKEL (reference sequence). The germline V and J ends were trimmed by 5 bases and 7 bases, with 15 bases remaining between them. CDR3 size: 15 residues. The CDR3 protein is CASSVGVLGNSPLHF. The CDR3 region has the DNA TGTGCCAGCAGCGTAGGCGTCCTGGGCAATTCACCCCTCCACTTT.

The V gene is TRBV7-6, the J gene TRBJ1-3; possible D gene TRBD1, 5 bases. This CDR3 region has 15 residues. The ends were cut back, 0 bases at V and 2 bases at J, with 8 bases in the middle. Germline V CDR1 and CDR2: SGHVS, FNYEAQ. CDR3 nucleotides: TGTGCCAGCAGCTTAGCGGGGGGTGCTGGAAACACCATATATTTT. It codes for CASSLAGGAGNTIYF.

This clone was counted a single time. The chain has TRBV6-6 and TRBJ2-5; 9 bases map to TRBD1. Germline V gives CDR1 MNHNY, CDR2 SVGAGI (reference sequence). The CDR3 is 16 residues long. Germline trimming cut 6 bases from V and 3 bases from J; bases unmatched to any gene: 11. The CDR3 loop is CASSRTPGQGEETQYF. The CDR3 bases are TGTGCCAGCAGCCGCACACCGGGACAGGGAGAAGAGACCCAGTACTTC.

V is TRBV18 and J is TRBJ1-2; 7 bases are shared with TRBD1. V dropped 4 bases and J dropped 0; count of bases not matched to a gene: 8. The germline V gene has CDR1 KGHSH and CDR2 LQKENI. The length of the CDR3 is 16 residues. CDR3 sequence: CASSQAGTAPNYGYTF. The CDR3 region has the DNA TGTGCCAGCTCACAGGCAGGGACAGCCCCTAACTATGGCTACACCTTC.

The chain links TRBV6-2 or TRBV6-3 to TRBJ2-1, with TRBD2 identical over 7 bases. Germline V gene data show CDR1 as MNHEY and CDR2 as SVGEGT. The V segment lost 2 bases and the J segment 7 bases; nucleotides outside the gene matches: 2. The CDR3 covers 13 residues. The CDR3 sequence: CASSYAGVNEQFF. The CDR3 DNA reads TGTGCCAGCAGTTACGCGGGAGTAAATGAGCAGTTCTTC.